The present T cell receptor beta chain was sequenced within a study of control samples from healthy donors and cancer patients. The CDR3 is made up of 12 amino acids. Germline V gene data show CDR1 as LGHDT and CDR2 as YNNKEL (reference sequence). The V end was cut by 6 bases, the J end by 10 bases, with 14 bases between. Produced via immunoSEQ multiplex PCR; TCRdb's table is partial and in-frame only. The table lists more than 95,000 clones, more than 80% of them singletons. The chain carries TRBV3-1 (or the pseudogene TRBV3-2) and TRBJ2-3; D not resolved. This TCR derives from a woman between 45 and 60 years old with colorectal cancer. Material for sequencing was PBMCs. CDR3 loop: CASSSRINAQYF. In DNA form, the CDR3 reads TGTGCCAGCAGTTCTAGAATAAATGCGCAGTATTTT.